This TCR beta chain was identified in a study of cytomegalovirus exposure and HLA in healthy donors. Germline V CDR1 and CDR2: SQVTM, ANQGSEA. The CDR3 is 12 amino acids. The V gene lost 7 bases and the J gene lost 5 bases, with 14 bases spanning the gap. This clone was found a few times. Primers: 60 Vbeta forward and 13 Jbeta reverse. Generated by immunoSEQ multiplex PCR, the TCRdb table keeps only in-frame clones and is missing some. The sample yields about 160,000 clones, roughly 80% seen once. The clonotype originates from a male donor in good health and CMV-seronegative. The J gene is TRBJ2-5, the V gene TRBV29-1; tentative D call: TRBD1 (5 bases). Sequencing was performed on PBMCs. The chain's CDR3 is CSGTQAQETQYF. In nucleotides, the CDR3 is TGCAGCGGCACACAGGCCCAGGAGACCCAGTACTTC.